The 4 T cell receptor beta chains below all came from one sample that was sequenced in a study of shared clonotypes between healthy human individuals (dated by TCRdb to between 2020 and 2021). Libraries were built with the immunoSEQ multiplex PCR assay. Drawn from immuneACCESS, this table holds only the in-frame rearrangements with V and J called that TCRdb kept. Clones are partly lost; checked studies trace under half to an unresolved V gene and leave the rest unexplained. Within this sample are 450,000 to 600,000 clones, with about four fifths of them counted one time only. Of the sample, 13% falls within the top ten clones. The sample was PBMCs. All receptors come from a woman in her thirties or forties in good health. Some clones in this sample may be carry-over from other donors' samples.

CDR3 loop: CASRDRVYEQYF. The CDR3 DNA reads TGTGCCAGCCGGGACAGGGTCTACGAGCAGTACTTC. This rearrangement joins TRBV2 to TRBJ2-7, with TRBD1 matching over 9 bases. From germline, CDR1 is SNHLY and CDR2 FYNNEI. This CDR3 region has 12 residues. V shed 8 bases, J shed 3 bases, and the junction held 2 bases outside the gene matches.

The gene calls are TRBV13 and TRBJ1-5; TRBD1 agrees at 7 bases. CDR1 is PRHDT and CDR2 is FYEKMQ in the germline V gene (reference sequence). J was trimmed by 4 bases and V by 4 bases; bases with no gene match: 1. This CDR3 spans 13 amino acids. The CDR3 protein is CASSSGQNQPQHF. The CDR3, as DNA: TGTGCCAGCAGCTCGGGACAGAATCAGCCCCAGCATTTT.

This sequence joins TRBV30 and TRBJ1-3; TRBD1 matches at 12 bases. The CDR3 covers 17 residues. With V trimmed by 2 bases and J by 0 bases, 5 bases remained unmatched. The germline CDR1 and CDR2 sequences are GTSNPN and SVGIG (reference sequence). This chain's CDR3 is CAWSRDRGLFSGNTIYF. CDR3 sequence (DNA): TGTGCCTGGAGTCGGGACAGGGGGCTTTTCTCTGGAAACACCATATATTTT. Together with reference TRBV30 and TRBJ1-3, the CDR3 gives the full variable domain: SQTIHQWPATLVQPVGSPLSLECTVEGTSNPNLYWYRQAAGRGLQLLFYSVGIGQISSEVPQNLSASRPQDRQFILSSKKLLLSDSGFYLCAWSRDRGLFSGNTIYFGEGSWLTVV.

V and J are TRBV7-2 and TRBJ2-7; the D gene is possibly TRBD1 (6 bases). The V gene's germline CDR1 is SGHTA and CDR2 FQGNSA. V was trimmed by 0 bases and J by 5 bases, leaving 11 bases between them. The CDR3 length is 14 residues. The CDR3 nucleotides are TGTGCCAGCAGCTTAGCGAGCAGGGGTCACGAGCAGTACTTC. Its translation: CASSLASRGHEQYF.